The clone carrying this T cell receptor (beta chain) showed up many times. Its antigen remains unknown. The study profiled TCR beta VDJ and CDR3 using genomic DNA as template. TCRdb ran MiXCR on the reads and lists one entry per CDR3 protein. This table holds about 150,000 distinct CDR3 sequences, approximately 52% found once. The sample originates from a study of CD8+CD57+ T cells in acquired aplastic anemia. Study in general: Recorded DNA amounts for sorted CD4+ and CD8+ cells had an average of roughly 3.4 ug. The study's findings and limits: Overlap between patients and controls comprised about 30 CD8+ CDR3 sequences.

Patients included in sequencing had previously demonstrated CD8+CD57+ cell expansion by flow cytometry. Severe acquired aplastic anemia affected all patients. Patients were untreated when blood was sampled. The sequence derives from a human donor with aplastic anemia. Input material: sorted CD4+, CD8+, or CD8+CD57+ T cells (not recorded which) from PBMCs.

The CDR3 reads CASSLWGNEQFF. The CDR3 coding sequence is TGTGCCAGCAGTTTATGGGGCAATGAGCAGTTCTTC. This chain uses TRBV12-3 or TRBV12-4 with TRBJ2-1; D unclear. V was trimmed by 2 bases and J by 6 bases, leaving 5 bases between them. This CDR3 contains 12 residues.